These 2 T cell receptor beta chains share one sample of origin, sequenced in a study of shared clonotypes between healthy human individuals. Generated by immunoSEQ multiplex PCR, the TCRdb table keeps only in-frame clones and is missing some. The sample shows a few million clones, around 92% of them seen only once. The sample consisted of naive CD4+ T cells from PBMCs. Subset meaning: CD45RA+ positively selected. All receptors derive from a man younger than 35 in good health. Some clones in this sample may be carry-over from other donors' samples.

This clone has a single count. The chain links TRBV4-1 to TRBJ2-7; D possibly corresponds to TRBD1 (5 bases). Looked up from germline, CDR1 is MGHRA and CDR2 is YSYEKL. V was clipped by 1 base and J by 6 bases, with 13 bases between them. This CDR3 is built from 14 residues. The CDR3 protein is CASSQVLGPGEQYF. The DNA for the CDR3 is TGCGCCAGCAGCCAAGTACTGGGGCCTGGCGAGCAGTACTTC.

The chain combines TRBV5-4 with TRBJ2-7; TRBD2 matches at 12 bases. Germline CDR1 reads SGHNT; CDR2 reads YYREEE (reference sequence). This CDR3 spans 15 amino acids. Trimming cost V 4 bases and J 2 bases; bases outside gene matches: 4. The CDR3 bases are TGTGCCAGCAGCCCGACTAGCGGGAGTACCTACGAGCAGTACTTC. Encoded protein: CASSPTSGSTYEQYF.